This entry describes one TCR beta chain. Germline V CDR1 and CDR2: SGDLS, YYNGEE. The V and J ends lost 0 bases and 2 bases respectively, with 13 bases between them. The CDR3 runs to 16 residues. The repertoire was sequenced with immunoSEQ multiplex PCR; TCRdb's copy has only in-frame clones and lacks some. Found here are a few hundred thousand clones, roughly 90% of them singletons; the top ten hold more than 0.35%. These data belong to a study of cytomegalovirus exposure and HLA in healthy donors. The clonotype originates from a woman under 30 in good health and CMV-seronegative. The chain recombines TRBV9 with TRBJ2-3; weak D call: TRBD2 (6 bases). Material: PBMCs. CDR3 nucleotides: TGTGCCAGCAGCGTAGGTAGCGGCCTCAACACAGATACGCAGTATTTT. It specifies CASSVGSGLNTDTQYF.